The present TCR beta chain was sequenced within a study of beta chain features in type 1 diabetes. Study overall: Age, gender and cell yields were alike across patients and healthy donors. Study-wide points: Moderate yet significant TCRB CDR3 shortening was seen in Type 1 diabetes patients in all four CD4+ subsets.

Every bit of the isolated RNA underwent reverse transcription, so sequencing read expressed TCRB transcripts. Deep immunoSEQ sequencing covered naive, central memory and regulatory T cell samples. The assay was immunoSEQ multiplex PCR, and TCRdb's table has in-frame clones only and misses some. The table includes about 48,000 clones, around 40% detected once. Germline V gives CDR1 LNHDA, CDR2 SQIVND (reference sequence). The CDR3 has 11 amino acids. The V end lost 5 bases, the J end lost 4 bases, and 5 bases lay between the germline ends. This clone was seen more than once but under ten times. Its target is unknown.

Sequenced sample: Tregs from blood. This TCR was sampled from a man aged 25-40 years with type 1 diabetes. The chain uses TRBV19 and TRBJ1-2; D unresolved. The CDR3 DNA reads as TGTGCCAGTAGTCCTATCTATGGCTACACCTTC. Residues: CASSPIYGYTF. Supplemented by reference TRBV19 and TRBJ1-2, the full variable domain reads DGGITQSPKYLFRKEGQNVTLSCEQNLNHDAMYWYRQDPGQGLRLIYYSQIVNDFQKGDIAEGYSVSREKKESFPLTVTSAQKNPTAFYLCASSPIYGYTFGSGTRLTVV.